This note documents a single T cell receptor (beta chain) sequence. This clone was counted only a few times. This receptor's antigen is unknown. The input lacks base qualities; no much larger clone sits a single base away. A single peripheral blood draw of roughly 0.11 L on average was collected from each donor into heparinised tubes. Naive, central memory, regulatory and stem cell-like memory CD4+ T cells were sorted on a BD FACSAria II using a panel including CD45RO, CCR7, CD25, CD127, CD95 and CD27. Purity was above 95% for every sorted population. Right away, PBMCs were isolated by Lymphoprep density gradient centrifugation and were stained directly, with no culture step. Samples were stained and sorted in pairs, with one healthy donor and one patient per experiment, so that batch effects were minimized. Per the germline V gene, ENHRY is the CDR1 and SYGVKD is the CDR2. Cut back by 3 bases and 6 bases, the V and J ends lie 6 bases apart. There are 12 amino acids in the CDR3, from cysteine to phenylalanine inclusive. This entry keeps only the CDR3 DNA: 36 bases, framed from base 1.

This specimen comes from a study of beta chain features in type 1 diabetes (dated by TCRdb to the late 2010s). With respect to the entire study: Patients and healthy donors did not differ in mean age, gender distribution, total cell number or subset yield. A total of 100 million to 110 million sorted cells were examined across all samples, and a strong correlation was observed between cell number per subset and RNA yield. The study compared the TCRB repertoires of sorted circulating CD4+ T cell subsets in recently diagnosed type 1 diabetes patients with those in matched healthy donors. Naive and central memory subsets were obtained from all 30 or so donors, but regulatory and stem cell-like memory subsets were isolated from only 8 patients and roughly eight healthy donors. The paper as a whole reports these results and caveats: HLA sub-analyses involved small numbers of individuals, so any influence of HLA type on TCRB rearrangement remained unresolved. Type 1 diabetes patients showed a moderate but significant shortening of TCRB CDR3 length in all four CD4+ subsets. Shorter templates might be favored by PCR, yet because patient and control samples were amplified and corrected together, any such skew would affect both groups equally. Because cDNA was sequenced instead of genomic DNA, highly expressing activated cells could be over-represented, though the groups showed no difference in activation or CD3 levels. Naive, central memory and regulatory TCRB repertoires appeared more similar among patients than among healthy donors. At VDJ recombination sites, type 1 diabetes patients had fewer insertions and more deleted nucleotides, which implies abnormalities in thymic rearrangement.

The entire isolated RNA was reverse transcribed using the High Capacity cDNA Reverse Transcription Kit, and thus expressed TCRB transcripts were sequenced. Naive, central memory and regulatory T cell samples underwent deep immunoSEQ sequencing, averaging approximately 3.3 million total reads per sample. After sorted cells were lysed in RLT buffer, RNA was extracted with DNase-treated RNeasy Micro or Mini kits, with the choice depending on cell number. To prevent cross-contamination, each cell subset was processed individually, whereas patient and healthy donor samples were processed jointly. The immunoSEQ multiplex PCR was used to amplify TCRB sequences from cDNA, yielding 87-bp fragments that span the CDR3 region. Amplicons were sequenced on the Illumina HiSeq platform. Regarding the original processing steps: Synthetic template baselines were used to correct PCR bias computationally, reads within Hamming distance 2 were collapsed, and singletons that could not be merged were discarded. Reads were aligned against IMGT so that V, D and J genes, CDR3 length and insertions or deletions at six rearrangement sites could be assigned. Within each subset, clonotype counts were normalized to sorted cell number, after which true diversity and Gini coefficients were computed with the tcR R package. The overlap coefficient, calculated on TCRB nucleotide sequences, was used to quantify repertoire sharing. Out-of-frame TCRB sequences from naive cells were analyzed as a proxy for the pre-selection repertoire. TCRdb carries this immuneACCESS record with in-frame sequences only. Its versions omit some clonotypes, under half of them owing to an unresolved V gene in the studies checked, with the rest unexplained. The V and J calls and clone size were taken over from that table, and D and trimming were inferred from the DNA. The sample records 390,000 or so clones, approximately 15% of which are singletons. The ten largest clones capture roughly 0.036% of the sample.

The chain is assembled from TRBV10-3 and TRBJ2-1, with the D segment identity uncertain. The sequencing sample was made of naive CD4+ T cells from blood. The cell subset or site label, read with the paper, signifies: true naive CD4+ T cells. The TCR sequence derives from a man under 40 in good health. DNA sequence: TGTGCCATCAGTGACTTCGGCAATGAGCAGTTCTTC. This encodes CAISDFGNEQFF.